At least ten counts were recorded for the clone carrying this T cell receptor beta chain. The antigen is not known. The record originates from a study of T cell repertoires in cytomegalovirus infection. Study-level findings and limits: Frequencies of public TCR beta families were cumulated, and this identified carriers of CMV plus the relevant HLA.

The CDR3 is made up of 14 amino acids. Trimming took 1 base from V and 8 from J; bases not matched to a gene: 5. Germline V lookup: CDR1 DFQATT, CDR2 SNEGSKA (reference sequence). TCRdb called the reads again in MiXCR, with one record for every CDR3 protein. The sample lists 200,000 to 300,000 distinct CDR3 sequences; about an eighth were seen once. Sequenced material: PBMCs. The V call is TRBV20-1, the J call TRBJ2-1; the match to TRBD2 covers 10 bases. The receptor's source is a human donor in good health (CMV status not recorded). Some clones in this sample may be carry-over from other donors' samples. In DNA form, the CDR3 reads TGCAGTGCTAGAGCAGCGGGAGGGCCCGATGAGCAGTTCTTC. Its translation: CSARAAGGPDEQFF.